This T cell receptor (beta chain) is from a study of tumor-infiltrating lymphocytes in primary liver carcinoma. Study-wide background: Aged between 30 and 69 years, the patients were men and women.

The source material, roughly 18-33 mg of unsorted bulk tissue, was used to co-extract RNA and DNA. The patients carried chronic HBV infection and had received no treatment. As to this clonotype: One end of the junction fails to match germline, which may point to a read error.

The V gene's germline CDR1 is SGHAT and CDR2 FQNNGV. This CDR3 spans 16 amino acids. TCR beta cDNA was reverse-transcribed from about 500 ng of total RNA. The reaction used a constant-region primer and ProtoScript II reverse transcriptase. Sequencing libraries for TCR beta derived from three nested multiplex PCR rounds that used slightly modified ARM-PCR. The opening two PCR rounds, 10 cycles each, paired TRBV1-TRBV30 forward primers with a C-beta reverse primer. TCRdb called the multiplex PCR reads again in MiXCR, with one record for every CDR3 protein. The sample yields fewer than 90,000 distinct CDR3 sequences, approximately 77% seen once.

The rearrangement links TRBV11-2 to TRBJ2-3, with 10 nucleotides matching TRBD2. This clonotype originated in a middle-aged man with primary liver carcinoma and hepatitis B virus infection. Sequencing was performed on liver tumor tissue from sampling region 1. Subset indicated: tumor region T1, superior pole. This CDR3 is CASSLEGTSDTETQYF. Here the CDR3 DNA reads TGTGCCAGCAGCTTAGAAGGGACTAGCGACACAGAAACGCAGTATTTC. Filled out from reference TRBV11-2 and TRBJ2-3, the complete variable domain reads EAGVAQSPRYKIIEKRQSVAFWCNPISGHATLYWYQQILGQGPKLLIQFQNNGVVDDSQLPKDRFSAERLKGVDSTLKIQPAKLEDSAVYLCASSLEGTSDTETQYFGPGTRLTVL.